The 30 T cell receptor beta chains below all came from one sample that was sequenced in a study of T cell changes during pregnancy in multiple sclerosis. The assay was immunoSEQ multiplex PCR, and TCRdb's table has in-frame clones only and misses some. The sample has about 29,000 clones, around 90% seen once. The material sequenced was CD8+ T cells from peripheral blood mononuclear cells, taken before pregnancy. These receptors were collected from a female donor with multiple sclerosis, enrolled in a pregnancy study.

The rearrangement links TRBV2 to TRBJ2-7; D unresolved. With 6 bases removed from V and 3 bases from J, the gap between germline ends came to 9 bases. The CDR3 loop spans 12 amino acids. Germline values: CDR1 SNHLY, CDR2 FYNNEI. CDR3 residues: CASRQMNYEQYF. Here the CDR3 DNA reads TGTGCCAGCAGACAGATGAACTACGAGCAGTACTTC.

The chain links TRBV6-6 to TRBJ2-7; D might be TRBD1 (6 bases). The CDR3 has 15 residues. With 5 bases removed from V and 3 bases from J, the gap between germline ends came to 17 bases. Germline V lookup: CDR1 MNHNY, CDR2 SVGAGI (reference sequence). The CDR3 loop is CASSDPPRGIYEQYF. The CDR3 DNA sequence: TGTGCCAGCAGTGACCCTCCCAGGGGCATCTACGAGCAGTACTTC.

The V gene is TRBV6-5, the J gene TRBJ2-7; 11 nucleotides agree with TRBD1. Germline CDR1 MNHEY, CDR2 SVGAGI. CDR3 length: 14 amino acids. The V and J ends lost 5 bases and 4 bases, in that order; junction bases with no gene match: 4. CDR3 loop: CASSPRDRGYEQYF. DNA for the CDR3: TGTGCCAGCAGTCCCCGGGACAGGGGGTACGAGCAGTACTTC.

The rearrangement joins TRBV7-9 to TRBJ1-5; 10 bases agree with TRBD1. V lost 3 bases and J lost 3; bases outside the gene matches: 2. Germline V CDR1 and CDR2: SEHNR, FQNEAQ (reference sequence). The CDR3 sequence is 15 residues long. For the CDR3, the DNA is TGTGCCAGCAGCTTGGGACAGGGGTCCAATCAGCCCCAGCATTTT. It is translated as CASSLGQGSNQPQHF.

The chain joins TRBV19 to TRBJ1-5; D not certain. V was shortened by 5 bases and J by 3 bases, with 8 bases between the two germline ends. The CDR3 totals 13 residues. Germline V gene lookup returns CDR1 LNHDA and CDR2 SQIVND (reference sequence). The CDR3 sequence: CASSYSFNQPQHF. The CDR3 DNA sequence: TGTGCCAGTAGTTACAGCTTCAATCAGCCCCAGCATTTT.

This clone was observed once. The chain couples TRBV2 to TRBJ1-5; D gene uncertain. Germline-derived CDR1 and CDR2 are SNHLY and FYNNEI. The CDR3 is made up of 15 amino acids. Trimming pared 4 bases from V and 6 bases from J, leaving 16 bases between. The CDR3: CASSGPTFLGQPQHF. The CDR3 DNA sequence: TGTGCCAGCAGTGGTCCGACTTTTTTGGGTCAGCCCCAGCATTTT.

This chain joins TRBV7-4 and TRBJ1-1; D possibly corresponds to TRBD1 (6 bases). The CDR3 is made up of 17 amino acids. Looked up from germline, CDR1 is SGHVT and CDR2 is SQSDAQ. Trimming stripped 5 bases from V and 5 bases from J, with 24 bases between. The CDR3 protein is CASSPRAGTTEGTEAFF. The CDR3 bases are TGTGCCAGCAGCCCCCGGGCAGGGACAACTGAGGGGACTGAAGCTTTCTTT.

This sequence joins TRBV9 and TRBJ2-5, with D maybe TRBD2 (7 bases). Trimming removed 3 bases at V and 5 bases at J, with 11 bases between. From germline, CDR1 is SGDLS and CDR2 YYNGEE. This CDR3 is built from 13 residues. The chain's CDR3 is CASSGGGVETQYF. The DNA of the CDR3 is TGTGCCAGCAGCGGGGGGGGCGTCGAGACCCAGTACTTC.

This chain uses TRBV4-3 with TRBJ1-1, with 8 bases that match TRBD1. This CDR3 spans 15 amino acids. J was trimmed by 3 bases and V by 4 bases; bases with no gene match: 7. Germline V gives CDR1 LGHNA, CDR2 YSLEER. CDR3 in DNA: TGCGCCAGCAGCCCCCGACAGGGGAGGGACACTGAAGCTTTCTTT. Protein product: CASSPRQGRDTEAFF.

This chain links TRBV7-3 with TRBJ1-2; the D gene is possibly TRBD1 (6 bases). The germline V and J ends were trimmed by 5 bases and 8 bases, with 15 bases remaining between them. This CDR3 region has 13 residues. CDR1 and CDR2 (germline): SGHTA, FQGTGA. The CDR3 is CASSEAGVKGYTF. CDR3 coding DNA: TGTGCCAGCAGCGAGGCAGGGGTAAAAGGCTACACCTTC. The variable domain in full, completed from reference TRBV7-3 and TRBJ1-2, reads GAGVSQTPSNKVTEKGKYVELRCDPISGHTALYWYRQSLGQGPEFLIYFQGTGAADDSGLPNDRFFAVRPEGSVSTLKIQRTERGDSAVYLCASSEAGVKGYTFGSGTRLTVV.

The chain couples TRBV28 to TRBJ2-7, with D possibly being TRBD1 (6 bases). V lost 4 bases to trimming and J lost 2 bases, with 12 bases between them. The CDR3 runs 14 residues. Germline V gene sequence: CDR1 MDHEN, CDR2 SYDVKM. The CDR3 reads CASSSTGRTYEQYF. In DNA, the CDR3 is TGTGCCAGCAGTTCGACAGGAAGAACCTACGAGCAGTACTTC.

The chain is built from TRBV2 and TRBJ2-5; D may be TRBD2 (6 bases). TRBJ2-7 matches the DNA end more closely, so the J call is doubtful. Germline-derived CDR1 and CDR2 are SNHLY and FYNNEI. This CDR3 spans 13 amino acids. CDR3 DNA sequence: TGTGCCAGCGGCCCGGGACTGGCCTACGAGCAGTACTTC. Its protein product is CASGPGLAYEQYF.

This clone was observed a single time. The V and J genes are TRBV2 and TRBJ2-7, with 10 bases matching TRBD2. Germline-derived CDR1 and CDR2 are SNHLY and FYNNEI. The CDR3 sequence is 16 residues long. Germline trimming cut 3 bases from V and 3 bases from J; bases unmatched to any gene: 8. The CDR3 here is CASSDLLTSGFYEQYF. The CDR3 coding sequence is TGTGCCAGCAGTGACCTCTTGACTAGCGGGTTCTACGAGCAGTACTTC.

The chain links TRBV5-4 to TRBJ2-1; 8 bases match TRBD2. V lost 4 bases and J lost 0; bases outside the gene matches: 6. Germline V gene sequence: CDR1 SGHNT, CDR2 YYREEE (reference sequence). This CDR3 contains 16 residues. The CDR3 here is CASSASGGFSYNEQFF. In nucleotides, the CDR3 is TGTGCCAGCAGCGCAAGCGGGGGTTTCTCCTACAATGAGCAGTTCTTC.

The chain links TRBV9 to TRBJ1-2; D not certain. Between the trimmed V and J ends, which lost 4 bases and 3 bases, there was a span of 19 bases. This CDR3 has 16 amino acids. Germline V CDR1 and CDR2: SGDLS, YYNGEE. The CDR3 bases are TGTGCCAGCAGCCCTGGACTCCCCACGGGGTACTATGGCTACACCTTC. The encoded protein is CASSPGLPTGYYGYTF.

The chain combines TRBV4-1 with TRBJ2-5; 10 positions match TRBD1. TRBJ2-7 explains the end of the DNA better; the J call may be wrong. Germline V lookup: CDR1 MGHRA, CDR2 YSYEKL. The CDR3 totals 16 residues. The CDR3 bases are TGCGCCAGCAGCCCGACGCGGGACAGGGGATTTCGCGAGCAGTACTTC. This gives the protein CASSPTRDRGFREQYF.

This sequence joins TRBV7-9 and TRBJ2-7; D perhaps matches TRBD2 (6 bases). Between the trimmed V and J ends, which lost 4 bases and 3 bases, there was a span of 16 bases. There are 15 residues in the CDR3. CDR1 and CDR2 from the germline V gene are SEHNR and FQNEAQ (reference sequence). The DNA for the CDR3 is TGTGCCAGCAGCTCTATGGAACTAGCCCTCTACGAGCAGTACTTC. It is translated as CASSSMELALYEQYF.

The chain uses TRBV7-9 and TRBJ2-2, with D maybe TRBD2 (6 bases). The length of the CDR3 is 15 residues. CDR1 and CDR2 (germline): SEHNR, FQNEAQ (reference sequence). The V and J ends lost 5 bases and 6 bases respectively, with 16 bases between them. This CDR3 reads CASSISGGAAGELFF. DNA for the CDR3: TGTGCCAGCAGCATCAGCGGAGGGGCGGCCGGGGAGCTGTTTTTT. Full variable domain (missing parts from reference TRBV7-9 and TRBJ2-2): DTGVSQNPRHKITKRGQNVTFRCDPISEHNRLYWYRQTLGQGPEFLTYFQNEAQLEKSRLLSDRFSAERPKGSFSTLEIQRTEQGDSAMYLCASSISGGAAGELFFGEGSRLTVL.

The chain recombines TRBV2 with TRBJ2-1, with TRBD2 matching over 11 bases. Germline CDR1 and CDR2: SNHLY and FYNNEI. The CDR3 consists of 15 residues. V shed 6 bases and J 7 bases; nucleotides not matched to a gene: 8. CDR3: CASRPTSGAINEQFF. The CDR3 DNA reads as TGTGCCAGCAGGCCGACTAGCGGGGCGATAAATGAGCAGTTCTTC.

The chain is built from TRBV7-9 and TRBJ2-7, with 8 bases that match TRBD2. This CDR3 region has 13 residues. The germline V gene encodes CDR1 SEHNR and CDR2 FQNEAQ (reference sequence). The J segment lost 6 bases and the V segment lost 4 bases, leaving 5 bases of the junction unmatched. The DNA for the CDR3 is TGTGCCAGCAGCTCTCCGGGACTAGTCGAGCAGTACTTC. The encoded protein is CASSSPGLVEQYF.

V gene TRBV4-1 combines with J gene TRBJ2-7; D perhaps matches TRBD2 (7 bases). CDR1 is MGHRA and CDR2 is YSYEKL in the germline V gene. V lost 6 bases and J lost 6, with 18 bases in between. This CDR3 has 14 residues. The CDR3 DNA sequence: TGCGCCAGCAGTCTACGGGACGCGGGGGCCGAGCAGTACTTC. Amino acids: CASSLRDAGAEQYF.

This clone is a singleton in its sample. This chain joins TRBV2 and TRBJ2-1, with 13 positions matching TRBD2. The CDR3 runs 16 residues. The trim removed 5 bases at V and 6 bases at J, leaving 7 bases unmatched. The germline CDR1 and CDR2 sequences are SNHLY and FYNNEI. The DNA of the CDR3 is TGTGCCAGCAGTTTTCAACTAGCGGGAGGGATCAATGAGCAGTTCTTC. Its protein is CASSFQLAGGINEQFF.

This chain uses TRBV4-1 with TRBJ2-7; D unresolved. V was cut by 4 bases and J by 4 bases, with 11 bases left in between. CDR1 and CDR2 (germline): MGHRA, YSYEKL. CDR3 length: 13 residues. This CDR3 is CASSRELNYEQYF. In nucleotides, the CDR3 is TGCGCCAGCAGCCGAGAATTAAATTACGAGCAGTACTTC.

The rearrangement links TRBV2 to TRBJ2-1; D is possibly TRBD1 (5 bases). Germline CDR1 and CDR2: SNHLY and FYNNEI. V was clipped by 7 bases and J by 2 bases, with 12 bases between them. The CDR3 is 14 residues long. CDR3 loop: CASKVEGAYNEQFF. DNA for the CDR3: TGTGCCAGCAAAGTTGAAGGGGCCTACAATGAGCAGTTCTTC.

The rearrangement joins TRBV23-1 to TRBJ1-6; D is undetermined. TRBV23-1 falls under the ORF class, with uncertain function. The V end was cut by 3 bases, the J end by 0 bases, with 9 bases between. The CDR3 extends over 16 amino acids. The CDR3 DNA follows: TGCGCCAGCAGTCAGTATGGGAGCTCCTATAATTCACCCCTCCACTTT. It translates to CASSQYGSSYNSPLHF.

The CDR3 region is CASSILAGSSYEQYF. In DNA form, the CDR3 reads TGTGCCAGTAGTATATTGGCAGGGTCGTCCTACGAGCAGTACTTC. The V gene is TRBV19, the J gene TRBJ2-7, with D perhaps TRBD1 (5 bases). Germline V CDR1 and CDR2: LNHDA, SQIVND (reference sequence). The CDR3 contains 15 residues. Between the trimmed V and J ends, which lost 2 bases and 1 base, there was a span of 12 bases.

The CDR3 nucleotides read TGTGCCAGCAGCGTAGCTGGGAGCGTAGACACAGATACGCAGTATTTT. Amino acids: CASSVAGSVDTDTQYF. The V call is TRBV9, the J call TRBJ2-3; the D gene is possibly TRBD2 (5 bases). The CDR3 is made up of 16 amino acids. The germline V gene encodes CDR1 SGDLS and CDR2 YYNGEE. The ends were cut back, 0 bases at V and 2 bases at J, with 13 bases in the middle.

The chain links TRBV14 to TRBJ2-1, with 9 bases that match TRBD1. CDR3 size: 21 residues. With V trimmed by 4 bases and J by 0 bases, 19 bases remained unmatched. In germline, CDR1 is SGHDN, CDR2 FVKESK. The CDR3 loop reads CASSPFGTGRLTGLSYNEQFF. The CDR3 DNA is TGTGCCAGCAGCCCTTTCGGGACAGGGAGACTAACGGGACTCTCCTACAATGAGCAGTTCTTC.

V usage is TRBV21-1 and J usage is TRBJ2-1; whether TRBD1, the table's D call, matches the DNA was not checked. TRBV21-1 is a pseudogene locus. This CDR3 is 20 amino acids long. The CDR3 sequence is CASSTRFELTYRVNYNEQFF. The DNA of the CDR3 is TGTGCCAGCAGCACCCGTTTCGAACTAACCTACAGGGTGAACTACAATGAGCAGTTCTTC.

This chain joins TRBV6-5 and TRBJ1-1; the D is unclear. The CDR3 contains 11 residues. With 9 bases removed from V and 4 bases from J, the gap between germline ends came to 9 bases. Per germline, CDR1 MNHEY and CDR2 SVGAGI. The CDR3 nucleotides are TGTGCCAGTTCTGGCGGCACTGAAGCTTTCTTT. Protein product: CASSGGTEAFF.